This TCR beta chain was obtained from a study of lymphopenia after photon versus proton radiotherapy. Data came from immunoSEQ multiplex PCR; TCRdb stores just in-frame clones and leaves some out. The sample lists 50,000 to 60,000 clones; more than 90% were seen once. Overall study findings and caveats: After lymphocyte nadir, photon-treated repertoires showed oligoclonal expansion, especially CD8+ Temra. Only patients who died were analyzed for survival; proton advantage is unproven. Photon-treated patients lost naive T cells and TCR diversity; proton-treated stayed stable. A bigger post-nadir fall in TCR diversity correlated inversely with survival time in deceased patients.

About this clone itself: What it recognizes is unknown.

Germline assignment: CDR1 SGHDN and CDR2 FVKESK. There are 13 residues in the CDR3. V was clipped by 1 base and J by 5 bases, with 8 bases between them. The sequencing here drew on peripheral blood, taken from a patient treated with photon-based radiotherapy. The sequence was collected from a woman aged 40 to 55 with cholangiocarcinoma. The rearrangement joins TRBV14 to TRBJ2-5; D gene unclear. The CDR3 bases are TGTGCCAGCAGCCAAGGGTGGGCCGAGACCCAGTACTTC. It yields the protein CASSQGWAETQYF.